This record looks at one T cell receptor (beta chain) sequence and its context. This entry belongs to a study of T cell changes during pregnancy in multiple sclerosis. Sequenced by immunoSEQ multiplex PCR; TCRdb stores in-frame clones only, minus some. The sample lists some 120,000 clones, around 95% occurring once. V lost 0 bases to trimming and J lost 7 bases, with 14 bases between them. The CDR3 runs 15 residues. Per germline, CDR1 SGHKS and CDR2 YYEKEE (reference sequence). The specimen comprised peripheral blood, sampled after pregnancy. The chain carries TRBV5-5 and TRBJ1-5; D is perhaps TRBD1 (6 bases). The clonotype comes from a female donor with multiple sclerosis, enrolled in a pregnancy study. The DNA of the CDR3 is TGTGCCAGCAGCTTGGCCGGTGGGGGCCGGCAGCCCCAGCATTTT. Its translation is CASSLAGGGRQPQHF.